This T cell receptor (beta chain) is drawn from a study of cytomegalovirus exposure and HLA in healthy donors. Broader study findings: Altogether, more than 150 TCR beta chains were recorded as cytomegalovirus-associated.

Libraries were prepared by immunoSEQ multiplex PCR; TCRdb keeps only in-frame clonotypes and omits some of them. The sample shows some 340,000 clones, around 90% of them seen only once. With respect to this clone: Its specificity is not known.

CDR1 is SEHNR, CDR2 FQNEAQ, per germline (reference sequence). This CDR3 comprises 14 residues. V was trimmed by 3 bases and J by 3 bases, leaving 10 bases between them. The sequence came from a young woman in good health and CMV-seropositive. Specimen: PBMCs. The chain is built from TRBV7-9 and TRBJ2-3, with D possibly matching TRBD2 (5 bases). CDR3 in DNA: TGTGCCAGCAGCTTCGGGGTGGGGACAGATACGCAGTATTTT. As protein: CASSFGVGTDTQYF. The full variable domain, rest sourced from reference TRBV7-9 and TRBJ2-3, is DTGVSQNPRHKITKRGQNVTFRCDPISEHNRLYWYRQTLGQGPEFLTYFQNEAQLEKSRLLSDRFSAERPKGSFSTLEIQRTEQGDSAMYLCASSFGVGTDTQYFGPGTRLTVL.